Included here is one TCR beta chain sequence, with context. The data derive from a study of blood T cell repertoires in COVID-19. Looking at the study overall: Material from acute and convalescent COVID-19 was sourced from the United States, Italy and Spain. T cells, B-cell-depleted T cells, or PBMCs provided the cDNA or gDNA that served as material.

There are 15 residues in the CDR3. Germline lookup yields CDR1 LGHNT and CDR2 FRNRAP. Trimming removed 8 bases from V and 0 bases from J, with 16 bases in between. Authors' analysis steps: Amplification of reference gene primers was used by the study to estimate nucleated cell counts. Data came from immunoSEQ multiplex PCR; TCRdb stores just in-frame clones and leaves some out. V and J calls and clone size are copied from that table; D and trimming were computed from the DNA. Seen here are fewer than 250,000 clones, more than 70% observed once, and the top ten hold less than 3.5%. The chain combines TRBV12-5 with TRBJ2-5; possibly TRBD2 for D (6 bases). The sequencing sample was made of peripheral blood. This clonotype was sampled from a man aged 50 to 59 with active or convalescent COVID-19. CDR3 residues: CASLGGEEHQETQYF. As DNA, the CDR3 is TGTGCTAGTCTTGGCGGGGAGGAGCACCAAGAGACCCAGTACTTC. The entire variable domain, with the rest obtained from reference TRBV12-5 and TRBJ2-5, is as follows: DARVTQTPRHKVTEMGQEVTMRCQPILGHNTVFWYRQTMMQGLELLAYFRNRAPLDDSGMPKDRFSAEMPDATLATLKIQPSEPRDSAVYFCASLGGEEHQETQYFGPGTRLLVL.